Listed below are T cell receptor beta chains from one sample, sequenced in a study of blood T cell repertoires in COVID-19. TCRdb keeps only in-frame clones here, not all; method: immunoSEQ multiplex PCR. Of 150,000 to 200,000 clones in the sample, roughly 88% were seen once. Source material: peripheral blood. These receptor sequences come from a woman over 75 with acute or convalescent COVID-19. Each CDR3 is given without its conserved first and last residue. The D gene is left open where the match is weak.

d_call j_call v_call cdr3_length cdr3_aa
- TRBJ1-1 TRBV6-2/TRBV6-3 12 ASSYSGRDTEAF
TRBD1 TRBJ1-5 TRBV2 12 ASSRGQSNQPQH
- TRBJ2-1 TRBV19 13 ASSMVSRINNEQF
- TRBJ2-5 TRBV14 14 ASSQDPSRYQETQY
- TRBJ2-3 TRBV9 11 ASNRAQGDTQY
- TRBJ1-2 TRBV5-4 11 ASSLDSFYGYT
- TRBJ1-1 TRBV6-1 12 ASSEHREGTEAF
- TRBJ1-5 TRBV18 13 ASSPSGDSNQPQH
- TRBJ2-7 TRBV3-1/TRBV3-2 9 ASSQDRGQY
- TRBJ2-7 TRBV20-1 11 SASPGANYEQY
TRBD2 TRBJ2-1 TRBV11-3 13 ASSSGLAAYNEQF
TRBD2 TRBJ2-3 TRBV20-1 14 SASGLAGGLTDTQY
- TRBJ2-7 TRBV14 10 ASSQVGPRVY
- TRBJ2-2 TRBV5-4 12 ASTPGLDTGELF
TRBD2 TRBJ2-1 TRBV7-9 15 ASSSRTSGRITDEQF
TRBD1 TRBJ1-1 TRBV5-1 11 ASSPDRVTEAF
- TRBJ1-2 TRBV6-4 13 ASSAWGGLSSGYT
TRBD1 TRBJ1-4 TRBV19 13 ASSVDRGRNEKLF
- TRBJ1-6 TRBV5-6 14 ASSLEGRTANSPLH
TRBD1 TRBJ1-6 TRBV28 13 ASFSQGAVNSPLH
TRBD2 TRBJ2-3 TRBV10-1 12 ASSRGGSTDTQY
TRBD2 TRBJ2-3 TRBV5-6 14 ASFLGGGVSTDTQY
- TRBJ2-3 TRBV10-3 14 AISEIGGESTDTQY
- TRBJ1-2 TRBV25-1 12 ASSSSGRTYGYT
TRBD1 TRBJ2-3 TRBV2 14 ASSEEGRGGADTQY
TRBD1 TRBJ1-1 TRBV2 14 ASSAGTGIRDTEAF
TRBD1 TRBJ1-2 TRBV27 13 ASSLLGTGRDGYT
TRBD1 TRBJ1-5 TRBV2 11 ASRGQGGRPQH
TRBD1 TRBJ2-1 TRBV6-5 11 ASSPLGQDEQF
- TRBJ1-5 TRBV2 14 ASSEEGWGVNQPQH
TRBD2 TRBJ2-1 TRBV7-3 15 ASSLAAGTSGNNEQF
TRBD2 TRBJ2-1 TRBV10-3 12 AISDGDYYNEQF
TRBD2 TRBJ2-2 TRBV19 15 ASSISAGGPGIGELF
- TRBJ2-2 TRBV7-2 12 ASSLGQAGGELF
TRBD1 TRBJ1-6 TRBV7-9 13 ASGLPGQGNSPLH
- TRBJ1-5 TRBV6-5 12 ASSLGEVSQPQH
TRBD2 TRBJ2-3 TRBV19 14 ATTSPEAGPSSAQY
TRBD2 TRBJ2-7 TRBV19 13 ASSTPSAGRYEQY
TRBD1 TRBJ1-5 TRBV30 12 AWSVRRGLQPQH
- TRBJ1-1 TRBV29-1 10 SVDVINTEAF
- TRBJ1-4 TRBV20-1 12 SASSRLAGEKLF
TRBD2 TRBJ2-7 TRBV6-5 12 ASSYSAGTSQQY
TRBD1 TRBJ1-1 TRBV19 13 ASTGTGKGNTEAF
TRBD2 TRBJ2-1 TRBV19 14 ASSRPGTSGYNEQF
- TRBJ1-2 TRBV6-5 12 ASRSLRQGGGYT
TRBD2 TRBJ2-3 TRBV9 15 ASSVELAVIEADTQY
- TRBJ1-3 TRBV5-4 12 ASSTKGAGNTIY
- TRBJ2-2 TRBV7-2 15 ASSLWVARTNTGELF
- TRBJ1-1 TRBV7-9 14 ASTIDRGARATEAF
TRBD2 TRBJ2-7 TRBV4-1 13 ASSQRGGVSYEQY
- TRBJ1-1 TRBV19 11 ASSREANTEAF
TRBD1 TRBJ1-5 TRBV6-5 13 ASMVGQGEDQPQH
TRBD2 TRBJ2-1 TRBV7-6 12 ASSVTSGSDEQF
TRBD2 TRBJ2-7 TRBV5-1 12 ASSFVGLAYEQY
TRBD2 TRBJ2-1 TRBV7-2 12 ASSRGLAGGLQF
TRBD2 TRBJ2-7 TRBV5-4 13 ASSPGLASSYEQY